This T cell receptor beta chain originates from a study of shared clonotypes between healthy human individuals. General study results and limits: Sampling involved blood alone; tissue repertoires likely differ.

CD45RO-negative CD8 cells positively selected for CCR7 made up the naive population, which excluded terminally differentiated effector memory CD45RA+ cells. Repertoires were generated with immunoSEQ multiplex PCR, while TCRdb's copy carries only in-frame clones and drops some. The data contain 800,000 to 950,000 clones, about 96% of them singletons. About this clone: Its antigen is not known.

Germline-derived CDR1 and CDR2 are SEHNR and FQNEAQ (reference sequence). The CDR3 has 11 amino acids. The ends were cut back, 6 bases at V and 6 bases at J, with 6 bases in the middle. The sequence was collected from a man aged 25 to 40 in good health. The rearrangement uses TRBV7-9 and TRBJ2-1; no firm D call. The source material was naive CD8+ T cells sorted from blood. The CDR3 bases are TGTGCCAGCAGGATAGCCAATGAGCAGTTCTTC. This sequence encodes CASRIANEQFF. The full variable domain, with the rest looked up from reference TRBV7-9 and TRBJ2-1, is DTGVSQNPRHKITKRGQNVTFRCDPISEHNRLYWYRQTLGQGPEFLTYFQNEAQLEKSRLLSDRFSAERPKGSFSTLEIQRTEQGDSAMYLCASRIANEQFFGPGTRLTVL.